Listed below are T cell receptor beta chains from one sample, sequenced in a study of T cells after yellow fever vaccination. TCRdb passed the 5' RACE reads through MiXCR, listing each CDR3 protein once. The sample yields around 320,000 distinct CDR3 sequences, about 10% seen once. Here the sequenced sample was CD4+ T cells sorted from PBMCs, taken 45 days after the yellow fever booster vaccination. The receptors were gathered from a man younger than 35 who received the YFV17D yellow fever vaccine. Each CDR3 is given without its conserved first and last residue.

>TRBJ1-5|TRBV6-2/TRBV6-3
ASSYFGTASNQPQH
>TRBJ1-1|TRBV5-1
ASSSTGTENTEAF
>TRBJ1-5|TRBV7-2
ASSLGPSGNQPQH
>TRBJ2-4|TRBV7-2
ASSPRQGITKNIQY
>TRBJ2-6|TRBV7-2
ASSFAGAIGANVLT
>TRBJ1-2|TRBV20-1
SARDQGSYGYT
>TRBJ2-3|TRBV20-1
SADRDHAADTQY
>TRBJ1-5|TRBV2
ASRGDIFGGDQPQH
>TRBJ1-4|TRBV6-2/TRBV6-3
ASSYRTENEKLF
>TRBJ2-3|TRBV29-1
SVDRLAGQSTDTQY
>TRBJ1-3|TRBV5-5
ASSFRAGLMASGNTIY
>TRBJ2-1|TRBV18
ASSPPGLGSSYNEQF
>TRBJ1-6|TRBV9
ASSALVGNSPLH
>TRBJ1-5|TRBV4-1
ASSQGQGGTQPQH
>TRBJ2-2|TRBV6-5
ASSWGLF
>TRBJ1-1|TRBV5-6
ASRPDNRDTEAF
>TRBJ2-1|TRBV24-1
ATSDVWGTGKNEQF
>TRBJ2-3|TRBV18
ASSRGNTDTQY
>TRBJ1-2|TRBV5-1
ASSLTRDNYGYT
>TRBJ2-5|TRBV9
ASSGRGWTETQY
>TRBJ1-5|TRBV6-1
ASSEVVSSQPQH
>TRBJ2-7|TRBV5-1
ASRIGVTTAEQY
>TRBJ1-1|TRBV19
ASNPLGRGEAF
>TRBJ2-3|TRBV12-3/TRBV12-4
ASRDRGTDTQY
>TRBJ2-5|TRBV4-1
ASSQGVDHNQY
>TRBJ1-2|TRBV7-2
ASSPWEGPYGYT
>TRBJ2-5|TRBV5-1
ASSFGTSGGIETQY
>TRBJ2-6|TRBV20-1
SARGPGSGANVLT
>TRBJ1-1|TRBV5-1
ASSLAVFGDTEAF
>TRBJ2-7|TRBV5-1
ASRLTSYEQY
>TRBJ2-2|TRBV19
ATKGTAITGELF
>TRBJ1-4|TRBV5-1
ASSRTRGQNEKLF